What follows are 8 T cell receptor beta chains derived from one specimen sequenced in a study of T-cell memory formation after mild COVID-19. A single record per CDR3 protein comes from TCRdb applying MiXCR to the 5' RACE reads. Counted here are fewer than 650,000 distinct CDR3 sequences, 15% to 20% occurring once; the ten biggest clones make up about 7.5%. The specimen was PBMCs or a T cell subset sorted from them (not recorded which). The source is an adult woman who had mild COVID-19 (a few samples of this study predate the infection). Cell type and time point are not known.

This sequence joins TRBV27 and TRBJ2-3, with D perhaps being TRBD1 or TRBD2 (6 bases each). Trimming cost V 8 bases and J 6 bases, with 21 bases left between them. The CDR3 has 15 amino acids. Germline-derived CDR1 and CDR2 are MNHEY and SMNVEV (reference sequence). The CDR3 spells CASASLGGPWDTQYF. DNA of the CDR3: TGTGCCAGCGCCTCCCTGGGGGGCCCGTGGGATACGCAGTATTTT.

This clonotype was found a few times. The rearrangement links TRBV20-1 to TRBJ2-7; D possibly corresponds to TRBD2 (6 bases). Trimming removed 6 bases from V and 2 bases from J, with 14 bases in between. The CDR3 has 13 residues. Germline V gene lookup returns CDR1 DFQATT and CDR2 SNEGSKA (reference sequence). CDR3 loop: CSARGTETYEQYF. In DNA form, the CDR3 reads TGCAGTGCGCGCGGGACGGAGACCTACGAGCAGTACTTC.

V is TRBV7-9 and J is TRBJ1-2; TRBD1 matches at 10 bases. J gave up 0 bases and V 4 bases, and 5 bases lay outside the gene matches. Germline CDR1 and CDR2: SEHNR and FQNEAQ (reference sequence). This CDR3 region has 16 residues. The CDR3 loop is CASSSGQGGTNYGYTF. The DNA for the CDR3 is TGTGCCAGCAGCTCAGGACAGGGGGGAACTAACTATGGCTACACCTTC.

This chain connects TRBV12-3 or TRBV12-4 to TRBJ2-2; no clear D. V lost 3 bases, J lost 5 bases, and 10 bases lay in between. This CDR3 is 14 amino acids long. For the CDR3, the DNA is TGTGCCAGCAGTTTGCCAGGATGGACCGGGGAGCTGTTTTTT. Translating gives CASSLPGWTGELFF.

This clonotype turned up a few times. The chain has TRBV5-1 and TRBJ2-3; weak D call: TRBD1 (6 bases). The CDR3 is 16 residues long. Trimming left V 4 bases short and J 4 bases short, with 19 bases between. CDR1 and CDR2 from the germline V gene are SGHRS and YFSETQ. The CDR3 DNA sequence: TGCGCCAGCAGCATCGGCTCACAGGGCAAAGCAGATACGCAGTATTTT. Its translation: CASSIGSQGKADTQYF.

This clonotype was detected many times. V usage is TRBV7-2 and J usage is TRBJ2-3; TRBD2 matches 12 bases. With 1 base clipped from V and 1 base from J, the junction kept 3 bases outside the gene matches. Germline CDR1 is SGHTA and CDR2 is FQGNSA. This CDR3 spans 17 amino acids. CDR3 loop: CASSLVASGGGTDTQYF. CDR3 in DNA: TGTGCCAGCAGCTTAGTAGCTAGCGGGGGGGGCACAGATACGCAGTATTTT.

CDR3 region: CATSDGQTGGGNEQFF. In DNA form, the CDR3 reads TGTGCCACCAGCGATGGGCAAACAGGTGGAGGCAATGAGCAGTTCTTC. The chain uses TRBV15 and TRBJ2-1; D may match TRBD1 or TRBD2 (5 bases each). Looked up from germline, CDR1 is LNHNV and CDR2 is YYDKDF (reference sequence). The V and J ends lost 5 bases and 6 bases respectively, with 20 bases between them. The CDR3 sequence is 16 residues long.

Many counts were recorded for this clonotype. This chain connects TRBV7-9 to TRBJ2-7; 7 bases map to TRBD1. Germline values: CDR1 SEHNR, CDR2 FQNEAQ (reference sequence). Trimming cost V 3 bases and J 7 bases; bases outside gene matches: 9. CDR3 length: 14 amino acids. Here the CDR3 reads CASSLTGMTGEQYF. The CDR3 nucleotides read TGTGCCAGCAGCTTGACAGGGATGACTGGAGAGCAGTACTTC.